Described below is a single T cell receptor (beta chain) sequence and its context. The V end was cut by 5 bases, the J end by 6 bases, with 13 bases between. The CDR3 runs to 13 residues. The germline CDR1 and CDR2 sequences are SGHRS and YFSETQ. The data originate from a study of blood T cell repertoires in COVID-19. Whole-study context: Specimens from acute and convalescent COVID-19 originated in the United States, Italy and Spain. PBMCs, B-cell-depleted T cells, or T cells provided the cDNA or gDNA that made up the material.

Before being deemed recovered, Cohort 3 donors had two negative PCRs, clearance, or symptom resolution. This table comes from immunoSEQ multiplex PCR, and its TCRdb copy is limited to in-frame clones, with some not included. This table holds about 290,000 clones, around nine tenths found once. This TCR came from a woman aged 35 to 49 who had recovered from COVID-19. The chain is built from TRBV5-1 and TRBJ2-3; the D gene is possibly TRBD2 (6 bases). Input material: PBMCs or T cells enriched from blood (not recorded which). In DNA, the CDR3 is TGCGCCAGCAGTCCCCGGGGGAGGGATACGCAGTATTTT. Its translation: CASSPRGRDTQYF.